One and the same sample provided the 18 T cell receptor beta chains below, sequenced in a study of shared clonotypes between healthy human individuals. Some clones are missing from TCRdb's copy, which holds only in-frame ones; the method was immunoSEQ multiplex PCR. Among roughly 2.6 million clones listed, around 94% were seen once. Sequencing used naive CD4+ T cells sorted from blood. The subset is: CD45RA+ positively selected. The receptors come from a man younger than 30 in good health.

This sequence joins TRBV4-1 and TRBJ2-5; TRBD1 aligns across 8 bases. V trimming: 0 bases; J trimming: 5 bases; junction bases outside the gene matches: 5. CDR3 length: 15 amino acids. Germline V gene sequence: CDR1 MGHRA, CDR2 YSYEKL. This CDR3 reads CASSQDYRGTETQYF. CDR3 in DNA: TGCGCCAGCAGCCAAGATTACAGGGGGACCGAGACCCAGTACTTC.

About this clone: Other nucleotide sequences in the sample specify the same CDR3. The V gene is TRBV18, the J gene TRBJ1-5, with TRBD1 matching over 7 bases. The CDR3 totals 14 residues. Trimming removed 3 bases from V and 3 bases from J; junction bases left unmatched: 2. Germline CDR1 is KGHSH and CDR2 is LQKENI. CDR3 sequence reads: CASSPGTVNQPQHF. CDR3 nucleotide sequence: TGTGCCAGCTCACCCGGGACAGTCAATCAGCCCCAGCATTTT.

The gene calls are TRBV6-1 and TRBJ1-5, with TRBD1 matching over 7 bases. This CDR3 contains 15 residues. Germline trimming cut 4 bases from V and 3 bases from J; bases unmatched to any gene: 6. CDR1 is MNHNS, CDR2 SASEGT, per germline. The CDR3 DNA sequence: TGTGCCAGCAGTGCCCGACAGGGCTACAATCAGCCCCAGCATTTT. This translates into CASSARQGYNQPQHF.

CDR3 coding DNA: TGTGCCAGTAGTATAGATCAAGGCCCCTCCTACGAGCAGTACTTC. Translation: CASSIDQGPSYEQYF. This chain joins TRBV19 and TRBJ2-7; D is unresolved. V lost 0 bases and J lost 0, with 9 bases in between. This CDR3 has 15 amino acids. Germline assignment: CDR1 LNHDA and CDR2 SQIVND (reference sequence).

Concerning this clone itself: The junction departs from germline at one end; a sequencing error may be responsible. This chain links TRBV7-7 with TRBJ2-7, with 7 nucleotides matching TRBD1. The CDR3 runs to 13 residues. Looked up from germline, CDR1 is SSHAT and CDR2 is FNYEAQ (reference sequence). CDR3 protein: CASSSDRVDEQYF. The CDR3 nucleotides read TGTGCTAGCAGCTCCGACAGGGTTGACGAGCAGTACTTC. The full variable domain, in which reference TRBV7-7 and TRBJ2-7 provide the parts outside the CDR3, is GAGVSQSPRYKVTKRGQDVTLRCDPISSHATLYWYQQALGQGPEFLTYFNYEAQPDKSGLPSDRFSAERPEGSISTLTIQRTEQRDSAMYRCASSSDRVDEQYFGPGTRLTVT.

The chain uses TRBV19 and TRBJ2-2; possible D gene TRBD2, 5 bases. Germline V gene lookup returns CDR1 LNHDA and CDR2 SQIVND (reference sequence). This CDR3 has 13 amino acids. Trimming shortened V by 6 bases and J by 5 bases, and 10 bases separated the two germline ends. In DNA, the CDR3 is TGTGCCAGTAGGTACAGCGGAACCGGGGAGCTGTTTTTT. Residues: CASRYSGTGELFF.

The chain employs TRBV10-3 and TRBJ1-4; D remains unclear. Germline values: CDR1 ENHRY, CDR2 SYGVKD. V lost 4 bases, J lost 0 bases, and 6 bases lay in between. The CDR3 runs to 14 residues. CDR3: CAISGAPTNEKLFF. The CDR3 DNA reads TGTGCCATCAGTGGGGCACCAACTAATGAAAAACTGTTTTTT.

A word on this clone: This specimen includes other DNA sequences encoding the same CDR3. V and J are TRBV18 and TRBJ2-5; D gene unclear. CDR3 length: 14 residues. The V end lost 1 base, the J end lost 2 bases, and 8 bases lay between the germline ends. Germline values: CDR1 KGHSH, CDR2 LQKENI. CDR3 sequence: CASSPRPGQETQYF. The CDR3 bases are TGTGCCAGCTCACCACGTCCGGGTCAAGAGACCCAGTACTTC.

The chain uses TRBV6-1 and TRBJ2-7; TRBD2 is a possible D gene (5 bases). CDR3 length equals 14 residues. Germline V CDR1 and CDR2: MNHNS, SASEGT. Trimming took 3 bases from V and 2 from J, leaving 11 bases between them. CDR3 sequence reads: CASSENRLTYEQYF. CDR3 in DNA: TGTGCCAGCAGTGAGAACAGACTAACCTACGAGCAGTACTTC.

The CDR3 coding sequence is TGTGCCAGCAGTTACCGTGCTGCCGGGACAGGGGGTTCACCCCTCCACTTT. Amino acids: CASSYRAAGTGGSPLHF. V is TRBV11-3 and J is TRBJ1-6, with 11 bases matching TRBD1. Germline V gene sequence: CDR1 SGHNT, CDR2 YENEEA. Trimming at V came to 6 bases and at J to 9 bases, leaving 13 bases not matched to a gene. The CDR3 spans 17 residues.

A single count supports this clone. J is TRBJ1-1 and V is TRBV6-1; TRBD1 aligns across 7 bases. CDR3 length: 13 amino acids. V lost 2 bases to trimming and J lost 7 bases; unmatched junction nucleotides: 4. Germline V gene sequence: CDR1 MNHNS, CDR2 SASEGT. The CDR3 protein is CASSERQGGEAFF. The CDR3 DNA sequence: TGTGCCAGCAGTGAACGGCAGGGGGGTGAAGCTTTCTTT.

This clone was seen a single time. CDR3 sequence reads: CAIQGQGPNTIYF. CDR3 sequence (DNA): TGTGCCATTCAGGGACAGGGACCAAACACCATATATTTT. The chain joins TRBV2 to TRBJ1-3, with 9 bases matching TRBD1. Germline V gives CDR1 SNHLY, CDR2 FYNNEI. V lost 10 bases, J lost 6 bases, and 7 bases stayed unmatched. The CDR3 runs 13 residues.

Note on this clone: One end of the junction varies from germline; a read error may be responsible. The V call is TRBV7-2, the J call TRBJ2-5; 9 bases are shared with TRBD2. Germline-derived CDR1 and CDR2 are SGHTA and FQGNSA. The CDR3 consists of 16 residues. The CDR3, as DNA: TGCGCCAGCAGCCAAGGGTCTGCGGGGGGGACGGAGACCCAGTACTTC. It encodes CASSQGSAGGTETQYF.

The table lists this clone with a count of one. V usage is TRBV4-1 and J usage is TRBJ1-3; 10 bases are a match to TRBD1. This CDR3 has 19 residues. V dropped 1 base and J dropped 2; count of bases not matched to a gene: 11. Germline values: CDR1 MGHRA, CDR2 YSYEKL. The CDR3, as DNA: TGCGCCAGCAGCCAAGGGCCCGGGACAGGGGTATCAACTGGAAACACCATATATTTT. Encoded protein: CASSQGPGTGVSTGNTIYF.

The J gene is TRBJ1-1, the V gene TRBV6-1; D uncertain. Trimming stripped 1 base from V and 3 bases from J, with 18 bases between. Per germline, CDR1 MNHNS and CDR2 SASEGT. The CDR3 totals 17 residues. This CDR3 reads CASSEGGTFSVYTEAFF. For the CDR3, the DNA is TGTGCCAGCAGTGAAGGAGGTACTTTCTCGGTGTACACTGAAGCTTTCTTT.

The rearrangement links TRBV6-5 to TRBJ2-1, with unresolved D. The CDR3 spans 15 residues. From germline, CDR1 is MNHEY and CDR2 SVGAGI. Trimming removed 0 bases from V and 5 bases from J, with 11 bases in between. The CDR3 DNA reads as TGTGCCAGCAGTTACTCTGGGGTTGTCGACAATGAGCAGTTCTTC. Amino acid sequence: CASSYSGVVDNEQFF.

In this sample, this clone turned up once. CDR3 sequence (DNA): TGTGCCTGGGACAGCCCGAACACCGGGGAGCTGTTTTTT. Its translation is CAWDSPNTGELFF. This rearrangement joins TRBV30 to TRBJ2-2, with D maybe TRBD1 (5 bases). The CDR3 is 13 residues long. CDR1 and CDR2 from the germline V gene are GTSNPN and SVGIG (reference sequence). Deletions cut 5 bases from V and 0 bases from J, with 7 bases between. Full variable domain (remainder filled in from reference TRBV30 and TRBJ2-2): SQTIHQWPATLVQPVGSPLSLECTVEGTSNPNLYWYRQAAGRGLQLLFYSVGIGQISSEVPQNLSASRPQDRQFILSSKKLLLSDSGFYLCAWDSPNTGELFFGEGSRLTVL.

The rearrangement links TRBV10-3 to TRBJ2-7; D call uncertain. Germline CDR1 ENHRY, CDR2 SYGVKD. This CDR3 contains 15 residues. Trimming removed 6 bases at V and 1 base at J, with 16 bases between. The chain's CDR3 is CAISISTVPSYEQYF. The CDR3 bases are TGTGCCATCAGCATTTCAACCGTGCCGTCCTACGAGCAGTACTTC.